Below are 13 T cell receptor beta chains sequenced from a single sample in a study of PD-1 blockade in mismatch repair-deficient tumors. Profiled with immunoSEQ multiplex PCR; TCRdb holds only in-frame clones, not every one. This table has around 100,000 clones, 60% to 85% appearing once. Here the sequenced sample was peripheral blood, taken 60 to 65 weeks after starting pembrolizumab. The receptors derive from an adult with mismatch repair-deficient cancer.

A word on this clone: A junction end diverges from the germline sequence, so it may reflect a read error. The V and J genes are TRBV5-3 and TRBJ2-7; D is unresolved. TRBV5-3 is marked as an open reading frame, function uncertain. The CDR3 runs to 14 residues. The CDR3 loop reads CASSLDPFGYEQYF. The DNA for the CDR3 is TGTGCCAGCAGCTTAGACCCCTTCGGCTACGAGCAGTACTTC.

The chain is built from TRBV12-5 and TRBJ2-1; no definite D call. This CDR3 region has 13 residues. With 7 bases removed from V and 1 base from J, the gap between germline ends came to 8 bases. CDR1 is LGHNT and CDR2 is FRNRAP in the germline V gene. The CDR3 loop reads CASAPASYNEQFF. The DNA for the CDR3 is TGTGCTAGTGCCCCCGCGTCCTACAATGAGCAGTTCTTC.

In its sample, this clone was seen a few times. This chain links TRBV5-1 with TRBJ2-1; the match to TRBD2 covers 7 bases. Germline-derived CDR1 and CDR2 are SGHRS and YFSETQ. J was trimmed by 5 bases and V by 4 bases; bases with no gene match: 6. This CDR3 spans 14 amino acids. CDR3 DNA sequence: TGCGCCAGCAGCCTGAGGGCGGGGGACAATGAGCAGTTCTTC. Protein: CASSLRAGDNEQFF.

This clone has just a few counts. The V gene is TRBV10-3, the J gene TRBJ2-5, with 14 bases matching TRBD2. CDR1 and CDR2 (germline): ENHRY, SYGVKD. The CDR3 is 16 amino acids. Trimming cost V 6 bases and J 4 bases; bases outside gene matches: 7. The CDR3 DNA reads as TGTGCCATCAGCGGGACTAGCGGGAGAAGAGGAGAGACCCAGTACTTC. It codes for CAISGTSGRRGETQYF.

CDR3 sequence reads: CASSGTGRTGELFF. The CDR3, as DNA: TGTGCCAGCAGCGGGACAGGGAGAACCGGGGAGCTGTTTTTT. The rearrangement links TRBV6-6 to TRBJ2-2; TRBD1 agrees at 9 bases. Trimming cost V 6 bases and J 5 bases; bases outside gene matches: 4. Germline V gene sequence: CDR1 MNHNY, CDR2 SVGAGI (reference sequence). CDR3 length: 14 amino acids.

V gene TRBV5-4 combines with J gene TRBJ2-5; D is possibly TRBD1 or TRBD2 (5 bases each). This CDR3 region has 14 residues. V was shortened by 0 bases and J by 5 bases, with 11 bases between the two germline ends. Per germline, CDR1 SGHNT and CDR2 YYREEE (reference sequence). The CDR3 loop is CASSLEGWGETQYF. The DNA of the CDR3 is TGTGCCAGCAGCTTGGAGGGGTGGGGGGAGACCCAGTACTTC.

This chain uses TRBV21-1 with TRBJ2-5. TRBV21-1 is assigned pseudogene status. The CDR3 is 15 residues long. This chain's CDR3 is CAQPDRGRPKETQYF. CDR3 DNA sequence: TGTGCCCAACCCGACCGGGGCAGGCCCAAAGAGACCCAGTACTTC.

This chain connects TRBV5-4 to TRBJ2-5; D possibly corresponds to TRBD2 (6 bases). CDR3 length: 15 residues. The V and J ends lost 0 bases and 3 bases respectively, with 12 bases between them. In germline, CDR1 is SGHNT, CDR2 YYREEE (reference sequence). CDR3 nucleotides: TGTGCCAGCAGCTTGGGTGTAGGGGAGGAAGAGACCCAGTACTTC. Protein sequence: CASSLGVGEEETQYF.

This rearrangement joins TRBV4-1 to TRBJ1-5; the D is unclear. Germline values: CDR1 MGHRA, CDR2 YSYEKL. V was cut by 4 bases and J by 0 bases, with 10 bases left in between. This CDR3 region has 15 residues. In DNA form, the CDR3 reads TGCGCCAGCAGCCCGACGGAGTATAGCAATCAGCCCCAGCATTTT. Translating it yields CASSPTEYSNQPQHF.

The V gene is TRBV19, the J gene TRBJ2-1; D may be TRBD1 (6 bases). This CDR3 contains 15 residues. The V end was cut by 3 bases, the J end by 4 bases, with 13 bases between. Germline V gives CDR1 LNHDA, CDR2 SQIVND (reference sequence). As DNA, the CDR3 is TGTGCCAGTAGTATGGCAGGGGACGGATACAATGAGCAGTTCTTC. Its protein product is CASSMAGDGYNEQFF.

The CDR3 spells CSAESPGTGFNEQFF. The DNA for the CDR3 is TGCAGCGCCGAAAGTCCCGGGACAGGGTTCAATGAGCAGTTCTTC. J is TRBJ2-1 and V is TRBV29-1, with 9 bases lining up with TRBD1. V gave up 7 bases and J gave up 6 bases; unmatched junction bases: 13. The germline V gene encodes CDR1 SQVTM and CDR2 ANQGSEA. The CDR3 spans 15 residues.

The chain carries TRBV5-1 and TRBJ1-2; no clear D. The germline V and J ends were trimmed by 0 bases and 3 bases, with 9 bases remaining between them. Germline-derived CDR1 and CDR2 are SGHRS and YFSETQ. The CDR3 totals 14 residues. Here the CDR3 reads CASSLGSGDYGYTF. CDR3 DNA: TGCGCCAGCAGCTTGGGGTCGGGAGACTATGGCTACACCTTC.

This chain links TRBV2 with TRBJ2-7; D gene uncertain. V lost 6 bases to trimming and J lost 3 bases, with 12 bases between them. This CDR3 comprises 13 residues. Germline V gene data show CDR1 as SNHLY and CDR2 as FYNNEI. The CDR3 DNA is TGTGCCAGCAGAGCTGACTTGAACTACGAGCAGTACTTC. Protein sequence: CASRADLNYEQYF.